Below, 5 T cell receptor beta chains from the same sample are listed, as sequenced in a study of cytomegalovirus exposure and HLA in healthy donors. The PCR made use of 60 Vbeta and 13 Jbeta primers. The repertoire was sequenced with immunoSEQ multiplex PCR; TCRdb's copy has only in-frame clones and lacks some. This sample has fewer than 250,000 clones; more than 60% occur once, and the top ten carry around 15%. The material sequenced was PBMCs. These receptors were taken from a man aged 35-49 years in good health and CMV-seronegative.

The rearrangement joins TRBV11-2 to TRBJ1-2, with D unresolved. V lost 5 bases and J 4 bases, leaving 11 bases between the germline ends. CDR1 is SGHAT, CDR2 FQNNGV, per germline. The CDR3 contains 13 residues. The CDR3 loop reads CASSPRRGYGYTF. CDR3 DNA: TGTGCCAGCAGCCCGAGGCGAGGCTATGGCTACACCTTC.

V and J are TRBV4-1 and TRBJ1-2, with 8 bases matching TRBD1. The CDR3 length is 20 residues. V lost 0 bases to trimming and J lost 3 bases; unmatched junction nucleotides: 18. CDR1 and CDR2 from the germline V gene are MGHRA and YSYEKL. The CDR3 DNA reads as TGCGCCAGCAGCCAAGATCCCCGGACAGGGACTACTCATACAGACTATGGCTACACCTTC. The encoded protein is CASSQDPRTGTTHTDYGYTF.

The sample holds a few counts of this clone. This chain joins TRBV5-4 and TRBJ1-4; D is possibly TRBD1 (5 bases). Germline V gene data show CDR1 as SGHNT and CDR2 as YYREEE (reference sequence). The V and J ends lost 4 bases and 2 bases respectively, with 12 bases between them. This CDR3 is 15 amino acids long. CDR3 sequence reads: CASSLTTATNEKLFF. The CDR3 DNA sequence: TGTGCCAGCAGCCTGACGACAGCTACTAATGAAAAACTGTTTTTT. Full variable domain (missing parts from reference TRBV5-4 and TRBJ1-4): ETGVTQSPTHLIKTRGQQVTLRCSSQSGHNTVSWYQQALGQGPQFIFQYYREEENGRGNFPPRFSGLQFPNYSSELNVNALELDDSALYLCASSLTTATNEKLFFGSGTQLSVL.

As regards this clone: Other DNA sequences from this sample encode an identical CDR3 as well. The J gene is TRBJ2-7, the V gene TRBV11-2; D unresolved. The V and J ends lost 3 bases and 3 bases respectively, with 6 bases between them. Germline CDR1 reads SGHAT; CDR2 reads FQNNGV. This CDR3 has 12 amino acids. CDR3 in amino acids: CASSFNSYEQYF. CDR3 sequence (DNA): TGTGCCAGCAGCTTCAATAGCTACGAGCAGTACTTC.

This chain links TRBV7-2 with TRBJ2-7; D might be TRBD1 (6 bases). V was shortened by 5 bases and J by 6 bases, with 11 bases between the two germline ends. The CDR3 runs to 12 residues. Germline loops: CDR1 SGHTA, CDR2 FQGNSA. Here the CDR3 reads CASSKQGSEQYF. In DNA, the CDR3 is TGTGCCAGCAGCAAACAGGGTAGCGAGCAGTACTTC.